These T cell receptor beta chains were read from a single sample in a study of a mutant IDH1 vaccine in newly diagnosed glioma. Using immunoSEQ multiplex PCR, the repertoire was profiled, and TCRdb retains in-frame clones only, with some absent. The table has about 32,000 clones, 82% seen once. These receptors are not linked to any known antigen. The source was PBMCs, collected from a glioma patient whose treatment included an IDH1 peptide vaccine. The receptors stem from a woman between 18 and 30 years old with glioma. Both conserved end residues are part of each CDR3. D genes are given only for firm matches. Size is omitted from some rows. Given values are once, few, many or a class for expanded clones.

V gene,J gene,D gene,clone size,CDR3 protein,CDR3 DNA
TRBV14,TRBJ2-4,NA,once,CASSTQTGRADIQYF,TGTGCCAGCAGCACCCAGACAGGCCGGGCCGACATTCAGTACTTC
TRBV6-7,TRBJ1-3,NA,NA,CASNPPDVAGNTIYF,TGTGCCAGCAACCCACCGGACGTCGCTGGAAACACCATATATTTT
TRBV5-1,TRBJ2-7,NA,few,CASGAGVGYEQYF,TGCGCCAGCGGGGCAGGGGTAGGGTACGAGCAGTACTTC
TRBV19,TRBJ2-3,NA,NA,CASSIRGDTQYF,TGTGCCAGTAGTATACGTGGAGATACGCAGTATTTT
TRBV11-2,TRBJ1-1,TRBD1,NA,CASSARDRGTTEAFF,TGTGCCAGCAGCGCACGGGACAGGGGTACGACTGAAGCTTTCTTT
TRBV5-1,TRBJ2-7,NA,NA,CASSLAVDSSYEQYF,TGCGCCAGCAGCTTGGCCGTAGACAGCTCCTACGAGCAGTACTTC
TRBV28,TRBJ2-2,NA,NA,CASIPRGQGGELFF,TGTGCCAGCATCCCCCGGGGTCAGGGCGGGGAGCTGTTTTTT
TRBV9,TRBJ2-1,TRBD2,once,CASSVGPSGRYNEQFF,TGTGCCAGCAGCGTAGGGCCTAGCGGGAGATACAATGAGCAGTTCTTC
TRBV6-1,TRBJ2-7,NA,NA,CASSEYGRSQPYEQYF,TGTGCCAGCAGTGAATATGGACGGTCTCAACCCTACGAGCAGTACTTC
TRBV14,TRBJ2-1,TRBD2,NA,CASSQERESSYNEQFF,TGTGCCAGCAGCCAAGAGCGGGAGAGCTCCTACAATGAGCAGTTCTTC
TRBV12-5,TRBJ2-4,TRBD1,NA,CASGRLGTGLAKNIQYF,TGTGCTAGTGGTAGACTCGGGACAGGTTTAGCCAAAAACATTCAGTACTTC